The 10 T cell receptor beta chains presented below share a single source sample, sequenced in a study of blood T cell repertoires in COVID-19 (dated by TCRdb to the early 2020s). The library was built by means of the immunoSEQ multiplex PCR assay. What TCRdb holds here is the immuneACCESS table cut down to in-frame rearrangements. Part of the clones is not present; checked against another copy, under half of the missing clones reflect an unresolved V gene, and the others are unexplained. Within this sample are about 140,000 clones, with about four fifths of them counted one time only. 8% of the sample rests with the top ten. Material: peripheral blood. The source is a human donor in a cohort sampled during active COVID-19.

The chain joins TRBV2 to TRBJ1-4, with TRBD1 matching over 9 bases. The germline V gene encodes CDR1 SNHLY and CDR2 FYNNEI. V lost 6 bases and J lost 5; bases outside the gene matches: 7. The CDR3 contains 15 residues. The CDR3 protein is CASRGSGTGNEKLFF. As DNA, the CDR3 is TGTGCCAGCAGGGGGTCCGGGACAGGGAATGAAAAACTGTTTTTT.

The chain links TRBV18 to TRBJ2-1; perhaps TRBD1 as D (6 bases). With 0 bases removed from V and 7 bases from J, the gap between germline ends came to 7 bases. This CDR3 has 13 residues. CDR1 KGHSH and CDR2 LQKENI come from the germline V gene. This CDR3 reads CASSPPTGNEQFF. The CDR3 DNA sequence: TGTGCCAGCTCACCACCTACAGGGAATGAGCAGTTCTTC.

Here the CDR3 reads CASSQEQGAKTNEKLFF. The DNA for the CDR3 is TGCGCCAGCAGCCAAGAACAGGGGGCGAAAACTAATGAAAAACTGTTTTTT. The chain employs TRBV4-1 and TRBJ1-4; 9 bases agree with TRBD1. V shed 0 bases and J 1 base; nucleotides not matched to a gene: 3. Germline V gene sequence: CDR1 MGHRA, CDR2 YSYEKL. The CDR3 has 17 amino acids.

CDR3 coding DNA: TGCGCCAGCAGCTTGGCAGCGGGGGCGCCTATCTACGAGCAGTACTTC. This sequence encodes CASSLAAGAPIYEQYF. The rearrangement links TRBV5-1 to TRBJ2-7; 8 bases align to TRBD2. The trim removed 0 bases at V and 3 bases at J, leaving 8 bases unmatched. Germline values: CDR1 SGHRS, CDR2 YFSETQ. The CDR3 runs to 16 residues. The complete variable domain, with remaining parts taken from reference TRBV5-1 and TRBJ2-7, reads KAGVTQTPRYLIKTRGQQVTLSCSPISGHRSVSWYQQTPGQGLQFLFEYFSETQRNKGNFPGRFSGRQFSNSRSEMNVSTLELGDSALYLCASSLAAGAPIYEQYFGPGTRLTVT.

V is TRBV12-3 or TRBV12-4 and J is TRBJ1-1; 11 bases are shared with TRBD1. V was clipped by 5 bases and J by 5 bases; unmatched bases: 1. This CDR3 region has 13 residues. CDR3 residues: CASSRDRGTEAFF. The DNA of the CDR3 is TGTGCCAGCAGTCGGGACAGGGGGACTGAAGCTTTCTTT.

This rearrangement joins TRBV12-5 to TRBJ1-1, with 8 bases aligning to TRBD1. The V and J ends lost 6 bases and 11 bases, in that order; junction bases with no gene match: 8. Germline CDR1 is LGHNT and CDR2 is FRNRAP. This CDR3 has 12 amino acids. CDR3 sequence: CASGQAGGLAFF. CDR3 DNA: TGTGCTAGTGGCCAAGCAGGGGGCTTGGCTTTCTTT.

In its sample, this clone was seen a few times. The chain's CDR3 is CASSPPGLTGNTIYF. The CDR3 nucleotides read TGTGCCAGCTCACCGCCGGGACTAACTGGAAACACCATATATTTT. The chain has TRBV18 and TRBJ1-3; weak D call: TRBD1 (5 bases). V was pared by 3 bases and J by 2 bases, with 11 bases between. Germline CDR1 is KGHSH and CDR2 is LQKENI. The CDR3 consists of 15 residues. The full variable domain, completed using reference TRBV18 and TRBJ1-3, is NAGVMQNPRHLVRRRGQEARLRCSPMKGHSHVYWYRQLPEEGLKFMVYLQKENIIDESGMPKERFSAEFPKEGPSILRIQQVVRGDSAAYFCASSPPGLTGNTIYFGEGSWLTVV.

This clone appeared a single time. The rearrangement links TRBV6-5 to TRBJ1-2; D may be TRBD1 (5 bases). The CDR3 sequence is 13 residues long. Trimming took 5 bases from V and 6 from J, leaving 13 bases between them. The germline V gene has CDR1 MNHEY and CDR2 SVGAGI. CDR3 bases: TGTGCCAGCAGTCAGGGTCCCATCCATGGCTACACCTTC. It is translated as CASSQGPIHGYTF.

J is TRBJ2-3 and V is TRBV2, with TRBD2 matching over 13 bases. This CDR3 region has 16 residues. V trimming: 5 bases; J trimming: 6 bases; junction bases outside the gene matches: 8. Germline V gives CDR1 SNHLY, CDR2 FYNNEI. CDR3 sequence reads: CASSLGTSGVGDTQYF. The CDR3 nucleotides read TGTGCCAGCAGTCTAGGGACTAGCGGGGTCGGGGATACGCAGTATTTT.

The rearrangement links TRBV9 to TRBJ2-3, with TRBD2 matching 10 bases. Germline assignment: CDR1 SGDLS and CDR2 YYNGEE. The J segment lost 1 base and the V segment lost 4 bases, leaving 6 bases of the junction unmatched. The CDR3 is 16 amino acids. The CDR3 DNA reads as TGTGCCAGCAGCTTTACTCTAGCGGGGGGCACAGATACGCAGTATTTT. This sequence encodes CASSFTLAGGTDTQYF.